The 5 T cell receptor beta chains below come from one sample, sequenced in a study of read filtering for tumor transcriptome and immune sequencing. Molecular barcoded adaptors covering alpha/delta and beta/gamma chains were used on 400 to 450 ng RNA. TCRdb used MiXCR to reprocess the reads, holding one entry per CDR3 protein. Of 49,000 or so distinct CDR3 sequences detected, approximately 12% appear once; the ten largest clones hold approximately 14%. The sequenced material came from a population of CD138-negative cells sorted from bone marrow. These receptors all come from a donor older than 35 with multiple myeloma.

This clonotype was seen ten or more times. DNA of the CDR3: TGCAGTGCTAGTAGAACGGTTGGAAACACCATATATTTT. Residues: CSASRTVGNTIYF. V usage is TRBV20-1 and J usage is TRBJ1-3; D gene ambiguous. Trimming cost V 3 bases and J 3 bases, with 9 bases left between them. Germline V gene sequence: CDR1 DFQATT, CDR2 SNEGSKA (reference sequence). The CDR3 is made up of 13 amino acids.

This clonotype was counted many times. The chain is built from TRBV29-1 and TRBJ2-1; unclear D gene. Trimming shortened V by 6 bases and J by 2 bases, and 17 bases separated the two germline ends. Germline V lookup: CDR1 SQVTM, CDR2 ANQGSEA. This CDR3 spans 15 amino acids. CDR3 DNA sequence: TGCAGCGTCTGCTCCTCGCGGAATACCTACAATGAGCAGTTCTTC. It specifies CSVCSSRNTYNEQFF.

This clonotype was counted many times. This sequence joins TRBV30 and TRBJ1-1; D gene ambiguous. Germline V CDR1 and CDR2: GTSNPN, SVGIG (reference sequence). CDR3 size: 10 residues. With 4 bases removed from V and 3 bases from J, the gap between germline ends came to 3 bases. CDR3 region: CAWMHTEAFF. The CDR3 DNA reads as TGTGCCTGGATGCACACTGAAGCTTTCTTT.

This clonotype appeared a single time. The genes are TRBV7-8 and TRBJ2-1; 10 bases are shared with TRBD2. Trimming removed 6 bases from V and 4 bases from J; junction bases left unmatched: 12. CDR1 SGHVS and CDR2 FQNEAQ come from the germline V gene. The CDR3 contains 17 residues. The CDR3 here is CASRPGGSGRSYNEQFF. The CDR3 DNA follows: TGTGCCAGCAGGCCCGGGGGTAGCGGGAGGTCGTACAATGAGCAGTTCTTC.

This clonotype was picked up many times. V and J are TRBV19 and TRBJ2-1, with 10 bases matching TRBD2. The ends lost 8 bases at V and 6 bases at J; junction bases unmatched: 13. The CDR3 covers 16 residues. Germline V gene sequence: CDR1 LNHDA, CDR2 SQIVND (reference sequence). CDR3 protein: CASQVAGASGSNEQFF. The CDR3 coding sequence is TGTGCCAGTCAAGTGGCGGGGGCTAGCGGGAGCAATGAGCAGTTCTTC.